This TCR beta chain was recovered during a study of T cell changes during pregnancy in multiple sclerosis (dated by TCRdb to about 2019). Concerning the study at large: The study looked at changes in the T cell repertoire across pregnancy in women with multiple sclerosis.

Regarding this clone: Its target antigen remains unknown. The record has no base qualities; no much larger clone is one base away.

The library was generated by the immunoSEQ multiplex PCR assay. TCRdb carries this immuneACCESS record with in-frame sequences only. Its versions omit some clonotypes, under half of them owing to an unresolved V gene in the studies checked, with the rest unexplained. For this sample the table gives tens of thousands of clones, of which around 92% were detected only once. The ten largest clones represent just under 2% of the sample. The source of this sequence is a female donor in good health, enrolled as a control in a pregnancy study. This specimen was peripheral blood, taken in the third trimester of pregnancy.

The CDR3 is CASSAGGGSYEQYF. DNA sequence: TGTGCCAGCAGCGCCGGGGGGGGCTCCTACGAGCAGTACTTC. The chain employs TRBV7-6 and TRBJ2-7; 8 middle bases align to TRBD2. In the germline V gene, CDR1 corresponds to SGHVS and CDR2 to FNYEAQ. The CDR3 measures 14 amino acids from cysteine to phenylalanine. The CDR3 DNA has 42 bases and is translated from base 1. Clipping removes 5 bases from V and 0 bases from J, with 3 as the unmatched junction base count.